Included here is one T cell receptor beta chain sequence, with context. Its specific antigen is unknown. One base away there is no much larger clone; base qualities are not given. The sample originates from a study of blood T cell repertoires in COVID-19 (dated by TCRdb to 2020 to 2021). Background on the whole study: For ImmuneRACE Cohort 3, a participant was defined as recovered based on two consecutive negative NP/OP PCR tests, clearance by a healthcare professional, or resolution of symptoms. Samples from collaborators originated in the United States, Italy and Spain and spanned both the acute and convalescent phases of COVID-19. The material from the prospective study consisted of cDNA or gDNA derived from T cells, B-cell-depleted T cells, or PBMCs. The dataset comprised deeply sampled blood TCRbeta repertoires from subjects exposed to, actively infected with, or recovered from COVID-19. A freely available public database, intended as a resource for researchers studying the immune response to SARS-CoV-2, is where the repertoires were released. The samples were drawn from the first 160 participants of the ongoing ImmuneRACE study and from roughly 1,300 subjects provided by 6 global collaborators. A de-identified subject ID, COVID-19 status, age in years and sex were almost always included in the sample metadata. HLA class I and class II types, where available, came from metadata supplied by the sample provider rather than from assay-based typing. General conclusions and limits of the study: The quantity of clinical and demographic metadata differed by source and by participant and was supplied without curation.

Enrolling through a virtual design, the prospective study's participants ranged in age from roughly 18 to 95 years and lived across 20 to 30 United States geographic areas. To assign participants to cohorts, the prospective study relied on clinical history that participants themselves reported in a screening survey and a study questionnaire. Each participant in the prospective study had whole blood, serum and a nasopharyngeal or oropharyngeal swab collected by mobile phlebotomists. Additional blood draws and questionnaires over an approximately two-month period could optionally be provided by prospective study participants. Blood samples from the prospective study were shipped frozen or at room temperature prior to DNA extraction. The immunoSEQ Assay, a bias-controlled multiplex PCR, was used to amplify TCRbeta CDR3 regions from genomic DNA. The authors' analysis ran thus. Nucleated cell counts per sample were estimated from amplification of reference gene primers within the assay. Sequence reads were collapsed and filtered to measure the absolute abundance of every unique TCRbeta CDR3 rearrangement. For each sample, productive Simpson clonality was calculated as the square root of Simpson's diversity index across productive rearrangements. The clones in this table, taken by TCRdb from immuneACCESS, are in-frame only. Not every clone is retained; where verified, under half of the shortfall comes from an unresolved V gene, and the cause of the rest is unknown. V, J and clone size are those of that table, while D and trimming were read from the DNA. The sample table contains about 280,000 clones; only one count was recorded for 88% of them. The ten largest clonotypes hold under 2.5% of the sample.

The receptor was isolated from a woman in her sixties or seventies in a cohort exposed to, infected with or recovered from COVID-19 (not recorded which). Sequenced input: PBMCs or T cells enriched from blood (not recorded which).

Here the CDR3 is given as CASSLHGQEANYGYTF. DNA sequence: TGTGCCAGCAGTTTACACGGACAGGAAGCTAACTATGGCTACACCTTC. The rearrangement combines TRBV27 with TRBJ1-2; TRBD1 agrees with 7 junctional bases. Trimming removed 2 bases from V and 0 bases from J; the gene matches leave 6 bases unexplained. As encoded in the germline V gene (reference sequence), CDR1 is MNHEY while CDR2 is SMNVEV. From its cysteine to its phenylalanine, the CDR3 spans 16 amino acids. The sequence is cut down to CDR3 DNA, 48 bases in frame from base 1.